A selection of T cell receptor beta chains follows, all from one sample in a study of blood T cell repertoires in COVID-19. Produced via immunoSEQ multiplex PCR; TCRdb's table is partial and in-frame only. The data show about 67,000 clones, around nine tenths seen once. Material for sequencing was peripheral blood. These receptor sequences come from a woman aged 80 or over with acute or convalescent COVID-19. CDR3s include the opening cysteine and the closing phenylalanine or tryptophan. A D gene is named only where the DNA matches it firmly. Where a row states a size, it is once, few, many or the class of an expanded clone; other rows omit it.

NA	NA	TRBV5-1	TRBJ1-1	CASSSVGVNTEAFF	TGCGCCAGCAGCTCTGTCGGGGTGAACACTGAAGCTTTCTTT
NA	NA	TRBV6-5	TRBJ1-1	CATTVPGDTEAFF	TGTGCCACCACGGTTCCGGGAGACACTGAAGCTTTCTTT
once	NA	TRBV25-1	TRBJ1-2	CASSEATDTDGYTF	TGTGCCAGCAGTGAAGCGACCGACACTGATGGCTACACCTTC
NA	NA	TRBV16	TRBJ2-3	CASSQHVSRGTDTQYF	TGTGCCAGCAGCCAACACGTGAGTCGGGGCACAGATACGCAGTATTTT
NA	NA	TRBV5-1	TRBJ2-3	CASMGGTYTDTQYF	TGCGCCAGCATGGGGGGTACCTACACAGATACGCAGTATTTT
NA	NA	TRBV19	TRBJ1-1	CASSTPASGTEAFF	TGTGCCAGTAGTACCCCGGCCTCAGGCACTGAAGCTTTCTTT
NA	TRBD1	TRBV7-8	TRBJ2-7	CASSFSLGQGNEQYF	TGTGCCAGCAGCTTTAGCTTAGGACAGGGAAACGAGCAGTACTTC
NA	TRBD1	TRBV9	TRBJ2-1	CASSRTGTGLSNEQFF	TGTGCCAGCAGCCGTACCGGGACAGGCCTTAGTAATGAGCAGTTCTTC
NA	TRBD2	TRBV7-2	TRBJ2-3	CASSLDRVNGGKGRTQYF	TGTGCCAGCAGCTTAGACCGGGTGAACGGGGGGAAGGGAAGGACGCAGTATTTT
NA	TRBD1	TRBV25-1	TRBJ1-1	CASSLTGAEAFF	TGTGCCAGCAGTTTGACAGGGGCGGAAGCTTTCTTT
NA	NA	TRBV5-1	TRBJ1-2	CASRLQGSTYGYTF	TGCGCCAGCCGCTTACAGGGTTCAACCTATGGCTACACCTTC
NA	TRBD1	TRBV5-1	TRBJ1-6	CASSLGQGSSYNSPLHF	TGCGCCAGCAGCTTGGGACAGGGGAGCTCCTATAATTCACCCCTCCACTTT
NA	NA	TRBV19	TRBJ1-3	CASSIGGSSGNTIYF	TGTGCCAGTAGTATTGGAGGAAGCTCTGGAAACACCATATATTTT
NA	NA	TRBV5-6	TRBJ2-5	CASSQKETQYF	TGTGCCAGCAGCCAAAAAGAGACCCAGTACTTC
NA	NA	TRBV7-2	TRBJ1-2	CASSFMAAGAYGYTF	TGTGCCAGCAGCTTTATGGCGGCGGGGGCCTATGGCTACACCTTC
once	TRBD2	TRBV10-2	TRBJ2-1	CASVSRTSGGVSYNEQFF	TGCGCCAGCGTGTCACGGACTAGCGGGGGGGTCTCCTACAATGAGCAGTTCTTC
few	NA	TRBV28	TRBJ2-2	CASRTGTGELFF	TGTGCCAGCAGGACCGGGACCGGGGAGCTGTTTTTT
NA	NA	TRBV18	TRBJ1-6	CASSPLTALNSPLHF	TGTGCCAGCTCACCACTGACAGCGCTTAATTCACCCCTCCACTTT
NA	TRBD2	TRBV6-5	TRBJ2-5	CASSYRTSGNQETQYF	TGTGCCAGCAGTTACAGGACTAGCGGGAATCAAGAGACCCAGTACTTC
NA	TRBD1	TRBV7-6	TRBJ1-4	CASSLGSSGTGSEKLFF	TGTGCCAGCAGCTTAGGTAGCTCCGGGACAGGGAGTGAAAAACTGTTTTTT
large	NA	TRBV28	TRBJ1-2	CASSPTYSPYGYTF	TGTGCCAGCAGCCCGACTTACTCCCCCTATGGCTACACCTTC
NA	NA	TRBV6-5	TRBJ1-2	CASRFDHRDYGYTF	TGTGCCAGCCGATTTGACCACAGGGACTATGGCTACACCTTC
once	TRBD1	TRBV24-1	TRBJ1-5	CATSPAGQGSNQPQHF	TGTGCCACCAGCCCCGCCGGACAGGGCAGCAATCAGCCCCAGCATTTT
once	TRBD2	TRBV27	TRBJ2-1	CASSPLAGRGYNEQFF	TGTGCCAGCAGTCCTTTAGCGGGCCGAGGGTACAATGAGCAGTTCTTC
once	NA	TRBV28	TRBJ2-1	CASSPPPGLSNNEQFF	TGTGCCAGCAGTCCCCCCCCAGGGCTATCTAACAATGAGCAGTTCTTC
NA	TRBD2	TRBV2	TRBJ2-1	CASSDGTSGYNEQFF	TGTGCCAGCAGTGATGGGACTAGCGGCTACAATGAGCAGTTCTTC
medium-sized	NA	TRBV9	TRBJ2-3	CASSGGLYTDTQYF	TGTGCCAGCAGCGGGGGACTTTACACAGATACGCAGTATTTT
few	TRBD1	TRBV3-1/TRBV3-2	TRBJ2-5	CASSKTGEETQYF	TGTGCCAGCAGTAAGACAGGGGAAGAGACCCAGTACTTC
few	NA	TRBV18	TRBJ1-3	CASSQTTGHLSGNTIYF	TGTGCCAGCTCACAGACAACGGGACACCTCTCTGGAAACACCATATATTTT
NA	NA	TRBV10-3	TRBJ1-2	CAIATNYRQGYGYTF	TGTGCCATCGCTACCAATTACAGGCAGGGCTATGGCTACACCTTC
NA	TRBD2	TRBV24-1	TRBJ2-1	CATSDSPHGLAGYNEQFF	TGTGCCACCAGTGATTCGCCCCATGGACTAGCGGGCTACAATGAGCAGTTCTTC
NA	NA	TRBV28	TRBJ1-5	CASTAGGGGNQPQHF	TGTGCCAGCACCGCGGGGGGTGGGGGAAATCAGCCCCAGCATTTT